What follows are 5 T cell receptor beta chains derived from one specimen sequenced in a study of T-cell memory formation after mild COVID-19. TCRdb ran MiXCR on the 5' RACE reads and lists one entry per CDR3 protein. The sample has fewer than 300,000 distinct CDR3 sequences; over 15% are singletons. The sample comprised PBMCs or a T cell subset sorted from them (not recorded which). The receptors come from a man aged 18 to 30 who had mild COVID-19 (a few samples of this study predate the infection). Cell type and time point are not known.

This sequence joins TRBV6-2 or TRBV6-3 and TRBJ2-2; TRBD2 matches at 9 bases. V gave up 2 bases and J gave up 6 bases; unmatched junction bases: 13. Germline loops: CDR1 MNHEY, CDR2 SVGEGT. CDR3 size: 18 residues. The CDR3 DNA follows: TGTGCCAGCAGTTACGGTTATGCGGGGGGGCGTTCCGCCGGGGAGCTGTTTTTT. Encoded protein: CASSYGYAGGRSAGELFF.

There are a few counts of this clonotype. This chain links TRBV6-1 with TRBJ1-4; D remains unclear. V shed 2 bases and J shed 5 bases, with 15 bases lying between them. This CDR3 has 16 residues. Per the germline V gene, CDR1 is MNHNS and CDR2 is SASEGT. The chain's CDR3 is CASSEHLGDGNEKLFF. The CDR3 coding sequence is TGTGCCAGCAGTGAACATCTCGGGGATGGGAATGAAAAACTGTTTTTT.

The rearrangement uses TRBV5-1 and TRBJ1-1; 8 bases are a match to TRBD1. The length of the CDR3 is 13 residues. Germline CDR1 and CDR2: SGHRS and YFSETQ. The V segment lost 7 bases and the J segment 5 bases; nucleotides outside the gene matches: 7. The CDR3, as DNA: TGCGCCAGCGCAGGGGGCGGCGGGACTGAAGCTTTCTTT. Its protein is CASAGGGGTEAFF.

The rearrangement uses TRBV7-2 and TRBJ2-7; the D gene is possibly TRBD1 (6 bases). Germline-derived CDR1 and CDR2 are SGHTA and FQGNSA. V lost 3 bases, J lost 0 bases, and 6 bases lay in between. This CDR3 has 13 amino acids. The CDR3 sequence: CASSLDSSYEQYV. The CDR3 DNA follows: TGTGCCAGCAGCTTGGACAGCTCCTACGAGCAGTACGTC.

This clonotype has only one observation. The chain joins TRBV12-3 or TRBV12-4 to TRBJ2-7; 10 bases are a match to TRBD1. Trimming removed 3 bases from V and 5 bases from J; junction bases left unmatched: 7. The CDR3 is made up of 15 amino acids. DNA of the CDR3: TGTGCCAGCAGTTTTCGGGACAGGGGTTGGGACGAGCAGTACTTC. The encoded protein is CASSFRDRGWDEQYF.